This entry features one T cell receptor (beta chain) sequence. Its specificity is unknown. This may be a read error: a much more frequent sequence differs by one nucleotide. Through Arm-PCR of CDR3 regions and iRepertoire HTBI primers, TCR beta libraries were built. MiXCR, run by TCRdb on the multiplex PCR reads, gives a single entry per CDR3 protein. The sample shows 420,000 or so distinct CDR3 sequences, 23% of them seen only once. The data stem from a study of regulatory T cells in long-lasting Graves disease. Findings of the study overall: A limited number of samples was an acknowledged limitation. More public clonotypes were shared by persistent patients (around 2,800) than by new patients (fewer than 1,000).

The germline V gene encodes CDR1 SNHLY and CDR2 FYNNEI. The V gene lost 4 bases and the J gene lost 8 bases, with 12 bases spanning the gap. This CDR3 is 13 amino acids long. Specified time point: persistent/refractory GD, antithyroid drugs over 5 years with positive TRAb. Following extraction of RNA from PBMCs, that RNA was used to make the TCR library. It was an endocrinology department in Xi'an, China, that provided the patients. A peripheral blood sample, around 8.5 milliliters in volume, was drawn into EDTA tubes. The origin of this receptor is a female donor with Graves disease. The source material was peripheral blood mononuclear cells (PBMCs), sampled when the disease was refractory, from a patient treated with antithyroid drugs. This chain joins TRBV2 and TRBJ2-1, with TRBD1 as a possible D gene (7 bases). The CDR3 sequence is CASSGQGGDEQFF. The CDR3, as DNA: TGTGCCAGCAGTGGACAGGGCGGGGATGAGCAGTTCTTC. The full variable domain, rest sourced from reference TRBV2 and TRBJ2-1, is EPEVTQTPSHQVTQMGQEVILRCVPISNHLYFYWYRQILGQKVEFLVSFYNNEISEKSEIFDDQFSVERPDGSNFTLKIRSTKLEDSAMYFCASSGQGGDEQFFGPGTRLTVL.